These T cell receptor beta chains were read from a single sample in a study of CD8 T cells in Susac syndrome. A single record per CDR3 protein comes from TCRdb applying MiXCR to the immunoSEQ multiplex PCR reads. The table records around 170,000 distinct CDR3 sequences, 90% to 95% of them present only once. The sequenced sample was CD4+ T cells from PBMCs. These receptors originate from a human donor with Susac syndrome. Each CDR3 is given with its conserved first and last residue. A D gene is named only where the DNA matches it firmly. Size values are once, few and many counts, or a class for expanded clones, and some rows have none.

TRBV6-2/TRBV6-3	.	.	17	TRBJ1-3	TGTGCCAGCAGTTACTCGAGCCCCCGTTCCTCTGGAAACACCATATATTTT	CASSYSSPRSSGNTIYF
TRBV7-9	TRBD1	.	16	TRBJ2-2	TGTGCCAGCAGCTACCAGACAGGGAGTTTAGCCGGGGAGCTGTTTTTT	CASSYQTGSLAGELFF
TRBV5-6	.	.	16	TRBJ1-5	TGTGCCAGCAGCTTACGCGCTACTCGGCGCAATCAGCCCCAGCATTTT	CASSLRATRRNQPQHF
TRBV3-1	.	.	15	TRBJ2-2	TGTGCCAGCAGCCAAGATTTGCGGTGGACCGGGGAGCTGTTTTTT	CASSQDLRWTGELFF
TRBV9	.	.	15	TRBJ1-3	TGTGCCAGCAGCGTAGTGGGGGGCTCTGGAAACACCATATATTTT	CASSVVGGSGNTIYF
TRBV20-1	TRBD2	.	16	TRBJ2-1	TGCAGTGCTAGAGATCCGTCTAGCGGGGAAAACAATGAGCAGTTCTTC	CSARDPSSGENNEQFF
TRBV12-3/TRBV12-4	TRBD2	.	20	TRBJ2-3	TGTGCCAGCAGTCTAGGGCCTGGGACTAGCGGGCGCCGGCGGGCAGATACGCAGTATTTT	CASSLGPGTSGRRRADTQYF
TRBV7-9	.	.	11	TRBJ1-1	TGTGCCAGCAGCCCCGGTCCTGGAGCTTTCTTT	CASSPGPGAFF
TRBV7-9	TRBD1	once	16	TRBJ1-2	TGTGCCAGCAGCTTAGCGGGGGACAGACCTAACTATGGCTACACCTTC	CASSLAGDRPNYGYTF
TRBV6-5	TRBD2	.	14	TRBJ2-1	TGTGCCAGCAGCTACGGGACTAGCGGGGAGAGGCAGTTCTTC	CASSYGTSGERQFF
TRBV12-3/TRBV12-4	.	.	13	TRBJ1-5	TGTGCCAGCAGTTTAGCAGAAAACCAGCCCCAGCATTTT	CASSLAENQPQHF
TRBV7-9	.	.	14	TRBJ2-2	TGTGCCAGCAGCTTCCTAAGGAACACCGGGGAGCTGTTTTTT	CASSFLRNTGELFF
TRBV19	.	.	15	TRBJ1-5	TGTGCCAGTAGTATAGGGGACCGAGGGCATCAGCCCCAGCATTTT	CASSIGDRGHQPQHF
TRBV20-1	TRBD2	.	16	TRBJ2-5	TGCAGTGCTGATTACCCGGGGGGCCCGGGAGGGGAGACCCAGTACTTC	CSADYPGGPGGETQYF
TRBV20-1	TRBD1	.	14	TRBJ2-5	TGCAGTGCTGTAAACAGGGGGCGGCAAGAGACCCAGTACTTC	CSAVNRGRQETQYF
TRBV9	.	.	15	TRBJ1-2	TGTGCCAGCAGCGTAGGAGGAGGCCCCGTCTATGGCTACACCTTC	CASSVGGGPVYGYTF
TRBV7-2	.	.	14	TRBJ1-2	TGTGCCAGCAGCTTAGCTGACAGATCCTATGGCTACACCTTC	CASSLADRSYGYTF
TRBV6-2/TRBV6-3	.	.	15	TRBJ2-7	TGTGCCAGCAGCCACGTTGCTCTTGGGACGAGAGAGCAGTACTTC	CASSHVALGTREQYF
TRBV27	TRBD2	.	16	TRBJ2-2	TGTGCCAGCAGTCCCTTTGCGGGGGTGAACACCGGGGAGCTGTTTTTT	CASSPFAGVNTGELFF
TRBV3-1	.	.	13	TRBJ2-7	TGTGCCAGCAGCCAGGGCGGGACCTACGAGCAGTACTTC	CASSQGGTYEQYF
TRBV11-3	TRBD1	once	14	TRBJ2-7	TGTGCCAGCAGCTCCGGACAGGGGTTGAACGAGCAGTACTTC	CASSSGQGLNEQYF
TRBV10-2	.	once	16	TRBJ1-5	TGCGCCAGCAGTGAAGGGACCGCCCGACCCAATCAGCCCCAGCATTTT	CASSEGTARPNQPQHF
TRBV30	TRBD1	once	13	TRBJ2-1	TGTGCCTGGGTTCGAGACAGGGGGCATGAGCAGTTCTTC	CAWVRDRGHEQFF
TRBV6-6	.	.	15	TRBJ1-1	TGTGCCGCCCGCGAGAGGGAGCTGATGAACACTGAAGCTTTCTTT	CAARERELMNTEAFF
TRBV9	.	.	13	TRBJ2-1	TGTGCCAGCAGCGTAGGGCTTCACAATGAGCAGTTCTTC	CASSVGLHNEQFF
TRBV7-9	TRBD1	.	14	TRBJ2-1	TGTGCCAGCAGTCGACAGGGACGCGACAATGAGCAGTTCTTC	CASSRQGRDNEQFF
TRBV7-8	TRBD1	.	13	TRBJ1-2	TGTGCCAGCAGTTTGGACAGGGGGGATGGCTACACCTTC	CASSLDRGDGYTF
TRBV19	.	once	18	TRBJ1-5	TGTGCCAGTAGTATTAGGGGGATGCAGGGCCTTGTGAATCAGCCCCAGCATTTT	CASSIRGMQGLVNQPQHF
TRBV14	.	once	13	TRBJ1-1	TGTGCCAGCAGCCCGCAGGGAAGCGGTGAGTCTTTCTTT	CASSPQGSGESFF
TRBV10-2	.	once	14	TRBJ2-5	TGCGCCTCCCACGACGGGTTCTTCCAAGAGACCCAGTACTTC	CASHDGFFQETQYF
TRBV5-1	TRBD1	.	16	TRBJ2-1	TGCGCCAGCAGCACCGGGACAGGGGGCCCCTACAATGAGCAGTTCTTC	CASSTGTGGPYNEQFF
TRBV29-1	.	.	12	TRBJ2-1	TGCAGCGTTGACCAGCTGGGGAATGAGCAGTTCTTC	CSVDQLGNEQFF
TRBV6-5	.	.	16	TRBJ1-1	TGTGCCAGCAGTTACTCGATGGGGCCGATGAACACTGAAGCTTTCTTT	CASSYSMGPMNTEAFF
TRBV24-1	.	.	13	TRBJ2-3	TGTGCCACCAGTGAGGGGGCTACAGATACGCAGTATTTT	CATSEGATDTQYF
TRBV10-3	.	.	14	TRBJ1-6	TGTGCCATCAGTGACAGAGGAAGGAATTCACCCCTCCACTTT	CAISDRGRNSPLHF
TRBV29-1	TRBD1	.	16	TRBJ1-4	TGCAGCGTTGAAACCTCACCGGGACAGGGGGGAGAAAAACTGTTTTTT	CSVETSPGQGGEKLFF
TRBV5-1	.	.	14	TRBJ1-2	TGCGCCAGCAGCCGGGAGGGGACCGAGCACGGCTACACCTTC	CASSREGTEHGYTF
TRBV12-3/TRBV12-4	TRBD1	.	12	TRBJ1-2	TGTGCCAGCAGTTCGGGACAGGATGGCTACACCTTC	CASSSGQDGYTF
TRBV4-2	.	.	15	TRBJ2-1	TGTGCCAGCAGCCAAGGGGCCTCGACCGGGAATGAGCAGTTCTTC	CASSQGASTGNEQFF
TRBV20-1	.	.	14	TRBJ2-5	TGCAGTGCTAGAGATCCTAGGGGTTCAGAGACCCAGTACTTC	CSARDPRGSETQYF
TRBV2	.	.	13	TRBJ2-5	TGTGCCAGCAGTGACACTGCGGCGGAGACCCAGTACTTC	CASSDTAAETQYF
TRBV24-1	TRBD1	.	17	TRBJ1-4	TGTGCCACCAGTGACCCCGACAGGGATACAACTAATGAAAAACTGTTTTTT	CATSDPDRDTTNEKLFF
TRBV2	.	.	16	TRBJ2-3	TGTGCCAGCAGTTCTTCCGGGACGGCTAGCACAGATACGCAGTATTTT	CASSSSGTASTDTQYF
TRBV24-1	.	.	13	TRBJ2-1	TGTGCCACCAGTGATTGGAAGGACAGAGAGCAGTTCTTC	CATSDWKDREQFF
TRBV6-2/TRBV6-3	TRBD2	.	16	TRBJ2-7	TGTGCCAGCAGCGGGGGTCGAAGCGGGGTCTCCTACGAGCAGTACTTC	CASSGGRSGVSYEQYF
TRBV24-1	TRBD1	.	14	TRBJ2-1	TGTGCCACCAGTGACACGGGACAGGCGGGTGAGCAGTTCTTC	CATSDTGQAGEQFF
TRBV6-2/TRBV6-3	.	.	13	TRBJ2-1	TGTGCCAGCTCGCAACGCATGGGCCATGAGCAGTTCTTC	CASSQRMGHEQFF
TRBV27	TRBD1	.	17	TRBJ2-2	TGTGCCAGCAGTTTCTCTAACAGGGGGCGGTACACCGGGGAGCTGTTTTTT	CASSFSNRGRYTGELFF
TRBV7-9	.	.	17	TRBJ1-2	TGTGCCAGCAGCTTGGGGGACACCGGAATCTATAACTATGGCTACACCTTC	CASSLGDTGIYNYGYTF
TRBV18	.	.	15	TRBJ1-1	TGTGCCAGCTCACCAGCACTCACCAGAGGGTCTGAAGCTTTCTTT	CASSPALTRGSEAFF
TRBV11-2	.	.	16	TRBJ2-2	TGTGCCAGCAGCTTGGGCCTTCGGGCCCTCACCGGGGAGCTGTTTTTT	CASSLGLRALTGELFF
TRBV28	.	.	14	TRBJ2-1	TGTGCCAGCAGGACTCAGACAGGCCCCCTTGAGCAGTTCTTC	CASRTQTGPLEQFF
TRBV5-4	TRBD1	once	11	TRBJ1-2	TGTGCCGTAGACAGGGGGTATGGCTACACCTTC	CAVDRGYGYTF
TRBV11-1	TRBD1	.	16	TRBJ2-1	TGTGCCAGCAGCCCGCGGGGACAGGGGGTGGTGCATGAGCAGTTCTTC	CASSPRGQGVVHEQFF
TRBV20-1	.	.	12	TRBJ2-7	TGCAGTGCTAACAAGGGGACGGGCGAGCAGTACTTC	CSANKGTGEQYF
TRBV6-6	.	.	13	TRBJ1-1	TGTGCCAGCAGTTACTCTGGCAAGACTGAAGCTTTCTTT	CASSYSGKTEAFF
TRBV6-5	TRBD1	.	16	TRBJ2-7	TGTGCCAGCAGTTACTCGGGACAGCCGAGCTCCTACGAGCAGTACTTC	CASSYSGQPSSYEQYF
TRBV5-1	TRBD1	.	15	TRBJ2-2	TGCGCCAGCAGCGCACAGGGGGCGAACACCGGGGAGCTGTTTTTT	CASSAQGANTGELFF